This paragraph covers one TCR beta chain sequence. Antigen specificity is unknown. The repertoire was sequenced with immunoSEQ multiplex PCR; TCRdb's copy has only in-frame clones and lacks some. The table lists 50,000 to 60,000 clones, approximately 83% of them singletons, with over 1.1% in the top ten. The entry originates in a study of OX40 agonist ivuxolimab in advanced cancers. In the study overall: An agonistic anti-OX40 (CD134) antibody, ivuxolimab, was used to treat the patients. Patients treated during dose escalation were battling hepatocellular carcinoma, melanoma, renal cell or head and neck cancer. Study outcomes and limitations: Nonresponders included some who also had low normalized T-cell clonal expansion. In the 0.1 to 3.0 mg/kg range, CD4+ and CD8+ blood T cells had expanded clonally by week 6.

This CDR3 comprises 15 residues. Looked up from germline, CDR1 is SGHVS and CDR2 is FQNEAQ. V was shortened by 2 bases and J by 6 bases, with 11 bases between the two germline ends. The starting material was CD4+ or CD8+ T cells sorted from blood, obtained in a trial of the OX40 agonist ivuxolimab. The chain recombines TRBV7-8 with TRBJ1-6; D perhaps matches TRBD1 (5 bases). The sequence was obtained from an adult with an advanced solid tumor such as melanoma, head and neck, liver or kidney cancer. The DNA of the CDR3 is TGTGCCAGCAGCTTACAACAGGCCCTTAATTCACCCCTCCACTTT. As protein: CASSLQQALNSPLHF.